The clone carrying this T cell receptor beta chain showed up many times. The data originate from a study of T cells in Graves' hyperthyroidism and ophthalmopathy. Amplification yielded TCR beta CDR3 regions, with RNA transcripts as the source. Using the HTBI primer set, a first-round RT-PCR was run on the TCR CDR3. In TCRdb, the multiplex PCR reads were re-called with MiXCR into one record per CDR3 protein. In the table there are around 350,000 distinct CDR3 sequences, 19% of which are singletons. The CDR3 runs to 13 residues. CDR1 is SQVTM and CDR2 is ANQGSEA in the germline V gene. V shed 7 bases, J shed 0 bases, and the junction held 4 bases outside the gene matches.

The sample comprised blood. The chain has TRBV29-1 and TRBJ1-1, with TRBD1 matching over 8 bases. The clonotype was recovered from a woman aged 18-30 years with Graves' hyperthyroidism. The CDR3 DNA reads as TGCAGCGGCACGGACAGGGTGAACACTGAAGCTTTCTTT. Translated, it gives CSGTDRVNTEAFF.